Below, 21 T cell receptor beta chains from the same sample are listed, as sequenced in a study of T cells in Graves' hyperthyroidism and ophthalmopathy. Template material for amplifying TCR beta CDR3 regions consisted of RNA transcripts. The HTBI primer set drove a first-round RT-PCR of the TCR CDR3. TCRdb used MiXCR to reprocess the multiplex PCR reads, holding one entry per CDR3 protein. The repertoire holds approximately 610,000 distinct CDR3 sequences, roughly 15% seen once, with roughly 4.3% in the top ten. The sequenced material came from blood. The receptors stem from a woman between 35 and 50 years old with Graves' ophthalmopathy.

This clonotype occurred many times. V and J are TRBV12-3 or TRBV12-4 and TRBJ2-7, with 9 positions matching TRBD2. This CDR3 is built from 15 residues. V trimming: 3 bases; J trimming: 4 bases; junction bases outside the gene matches: 7. In DNA form, the CDR3 reads TGTGCCAGCAGTTTTGGTAGCGGGAGAGTTTACGAGCAGTACTTC. Protein product: CASSFGSGRVYEQYF.

This clonotype was counted many times. The chain has TRBV12-3 or TRBV12-4 and TRBJ2-5; perhaps TRBD2 as D (6 bases). Trimming took 5 bases from V and 3 from J, leaving 10 bases between them. This CDR3 has 13 amino acids. The CDR3 region has the DNA TGTGCCAGCAGTCGGACGGGAGAAGAGACCCAGTACTTC. It specifies CASSRTGEETQYF.

This clonotype turned up a few times. The rearrangement links TRBV4-1 to TRBJ1-2, with TRBD1 matching over 8 bases. With V trimmed by 0 bases and J by 4 bases, 10 bases remained unmatched. Germline CDR1 is MGHRA and CDR2 is YSYEKL. The CDR3 has 17 residues. The CDR3 coding sequence is TGCGCCAGCAGCCAAGATCCGTCAGGGGGCGCGATCTATGGCTACACCTTC. Protein product: CASSQDPSGGAIYGYTF.

This clonotype came up once. The genes are TRBV6-1 and TRBJ1-2; 7 bases map to TRBD1. The V segment lost 6 bases and the J segment 4 bases; nucleotides outside the gene matches: 5. The CDR3 has 13 amino acids. Germline V gene lookup returns CDR1 MNHNS and CDR2 SASEGT. The CDR3 nucleotides are TGTGCCAGCAGACAGGGGAGGGGCTATGGCTACACCTTC. Amino acid sequence: CASRQGRGYGYTF.

Details on this clonotype: A read error may be the cause here, since a much bigger clone is one base away. The chain uses TRBV28 and TRBJ1-5; 7 bases are a match to TRBD1. Germline V CDR1 and CDR2: MDHEN, SYDVKM. Germline trimming cut 8 bases from V and 2 bases from J; bases unmatched to any gene: 9. This CDR3 has 15 residues. CDR3: CASSADREGNQPQHF. The CDR3 DNA is TGTGCCAGCTCTGCAGACAGGGAGGGCAATCAGCCCCAGCATTTT.

In this sample, this clonotype turned up many times. This rearrangement joins TRBV24-1 to TRBJ2-5; 8 bases align to TRBD2. CDR3 length: 16 amino acids. Germline loops: CDR1 KGHDR, CDR2 SFDVKD. J was trimmed by 2 bases and V by 6 bases; bases with no gene match: 10. This chain's CDR3 is CATSLTLAGKQETQYF. CDR3 sequence (DNA): TGTGCCACCAGTCTTACCCTAGCGGGTAAGCAAGAGACCCAGTACTTC.

This chain links TRBV20-1 with TRBJ1-1, with a weak D call TRBD1 (5 bases). The V and J ends lost 1 base and 0 bases respectively, with 9 bases between them. The CDR3 runs to 14 residues. In germline, CDR1 is DFQATT, CDR2 SNEGSKA (reference sequence). The chain's CDR3 is CSARAGGVNTEAFF. Written as DNA, the CDR3 is TGCAGTGCTAGAGCGGGGGGGGTGAACACTGAAGCTTTCTTT.

This clonotype was detected ten times or more. V is TRBV28 and J is TRBJ2-7; D unclear. The ends were cut back, 2 bases at V and 2 bases at J, with 13 bases in the middle. CDR3 length: 15 residues. The germline CDR1 and CDR2 sequences are MDHEN and SYDVKM. The CDR3 sequence: CASSLPGPIPYEQYF. The CDR3 region has the DNA TGTGCCAGCAGTTTACCGGGTCCCATCCCCTACGAGCAGTACTTC.

The table lists this clonotype with a few counts. This chain uses TRBV14 with TRBJ2-7, with a tentative D call TRBD2 (5 bases). The germline gives CDR1 SGHDN, CDR2 FVKESK. The CDR3 runs 14 residues. V lost 5 bases and J 9 bases, leaving 20 bases between the germline ends. The CDR3 sequence: CASSSRTLRTWQYF. Here the CDR3 DNA reads TGTGCCAGCAGCTCCAGAACCCTAAGGACTTGGCAGTACTTC.

This clonotype was counted between two and nine times. This chain connects TRBV6-5 to TRBJ1-5; D possibly corresponds to TRBD1 (5 bases). This CDR3 has 16 amino acids. Germline V gene lookup returns CDR1 MNHEY and CDR2 SVGAGI. V lost 0 bases to trimming and J lost 1 base, with 10 bases between them. This CDR3 is CASSYSTGGSNQPQHF. Written as DNA, the CDR3 is TGTGCCAGCAGTTACTCAACAGGAGGGAGCAATCAGCCCCAGCATTTT.

Ten or more counts support this clonotype. This rearrangement joins TRBV12-3 or TRBV12-4 to TRBJ1-2, with D perhaps TRBD1 (6 bases). This CDR3 spans 13 amino acids. With 10 bases removed from V and 3 bases from J, the gap between germline ends came to 15 bases. CDR3 DNA: TGTGCCAAAATGAGCGCAGGGGACTATGGCTACACCTTC. Protein product: CAKMSAGDYGYTF.

This clonotype has only a few counts. This chain uses TRBV28 with TRBJ1-2, with a weak D call TRBD1 (5 bases). Between the trimmed V and J ends, which lost 4 bases and 5 bases, there was a span of 20 bases. Per the germline V gene, CDR1 is MDHEN and CDR2 is SYDVKM. The CDR3 contains 16 residues. The CDR3 is CASSSPSTTGGYGYTF. The CDR3 bases are TGTGCCAGCAGTTCCCCCTCCACAACTGGGGGGTATGGCTACACCTTC.

This clonotype has at least ten counts. The CDR3 nucleotides are TGTGCCAGCAGTACACGGACTGGGAACACTGAAGCTTTCTTT. Protein: CASSTRTGNTEAFF. This rearrangement joins TRBV28 to TRBJ1-1; D gene unclear. Germline assignment: CDR1 MDHEN and CDR2 SYDVKM. The CDR3 extends over 14 amino acids. The V end lost 5 bases, the J end lost 1 base, and 11 bases lay between the germline ends.

This clonotype was recorded at least ten times. This rearrangement joins TRBV6-5 to TRBJ2-7; 8 nucleotides align to TRBD1. The junction had 9 bases not matched to a gene; V was cut back by 6 bases and J by 2 bases. The CDR3 contains 15 residues. CDR1 and CDR2 (germline): MNHEY, SVGAGI. The CDR3 protein is CASRLGQGPAYEQYF. The CDR3 region has the DNA TGTGCCAGCAGATTAGGACAGGGCCCGGCCTACGAGCAGTACTTC.

This clonotype was seen repeatedly, ten times or more. The chain uses TRBV28 and TRBJ2-6; TRBD1 might be the D (5 bases). CDR3 length: 17 amino acids. V was shortened by 5 bases and J by 0 bases, with 14 bases between the two germline ends. Germline CDR1 reads MDHEN; CDR2 reads SYDVKM. CDR3 amino acids: CASSPTDTFSGANVLTF. The CDR3, as DNA: TGTGCCAGCAGTCCTACGGACACTTTCTCTGGGGCCAACGTCCTGACTTTC.

The sample holds many counts of this clonotype. The CDR3 region is CASSWGGSLSYEQYF. The DNA for the CDR3 is TGTGCCAGCAGTTGGGGGGGTTCGTTATCCTACGAGCAGTACTTC. The J gene is TRBJ2-7, the V gene TRBV28; 7 bases are a match to TRBD2. V dropped 4 bases and J dropped 1; count of bases not matched to a gene: 7. Germline V gene lookup returns CDR1 MDHEN and CDR2 SYDVKM. The CDR3 length is 15 residues.

In this sample, this clonotype turned up many times. The chain carries TRBV7-2 and TRBJ2-7, with D unclear. The CDR3 sequence is 15 residues long. V lost 2 bases and J lost 0, with 11 bases in between. Germline V lookup: CDR1 SGHTA, CDR2 FQGNSA. The CDR3 DNA reads TGTGCCAGCAGCTTAATCCGGTCGAGCTCCTACGAGCAGTACTTC. Protein product: CASSLIRSSSYEQYF.

This clonotype was recorded many times. The V call is TRBV6-9, the J call TRBJ1-2; D not resolved. There are 14 residues in the CDR3. Trimming shortened V by 6 bases and J by 0 bases, and 11 bases separated the two germline ends. CDR1 MNHGY and CDR2 SVAAGI come from the germline V gene. In nucleotides, the CDR3 is TGTGCCAGCAGCACGAAGGAGACTAACTATGGCTACACCTTC. Its protein product is CASSTKETNYGYTF.

This clonotype was counted many times. The CDR3 bases are TGTGCCAGCATCAGGCGGGGTATTAGGATGAACACTGAAGCTTTCTTT. Translated, it gives CASIRRGIRMNTEAFF. The chain joins TRBV6-1 to TRBJ1-1; no firm D call. The CDR3 extends over 16 amino acids. V lost 7 bases, J lost 0 bases, and 18 bases lay in between. Germline V gene sequence: CDR1 MNHNS, CDR2 SASEGT.

This clonotype was found many times. The chain combines TRBV2 with TRBJ1-2, with a possible D match to TRBD1 (6 bases). CDR1 and CDR2 (germline): SNHLY, FYNNEI. There are 13 residues in the CDR3. V lost 6 bases and J 3 bases, leaving 11 bases between the germline ends. The CDR3 here is CASRATGHYGYTF. In DNA, the CDR3 is TGTGCCAGCAGGGCGACAGGCCACTATGGCTACACCTTC.

The chain is built from TRBV30 and TRBJ2-2; 9 nucleotides match TRBD2. V lost 7 bases and J lost 4; bases outside the gene matches: 7. The CDR3 contains 14 residues. Germline values: CDR1 GTSNPN, CDR2 SVGIG (reference sequence). CDR3 sequence (DNA): TGTGCCTATATAGCGGGAGCTCCCACCGGGGAGCTGTTTTTT. Its translation: CAYIAGAPTGELFF.